This passage covers 22 T cell receptor beta chains from one sample sequenced in a study of CD8 T cells in Susac syndrome. The RNA, about 0.45 to 1 ug, was put through reverse transcription using random hexamers. TCRdb re-called the immunoSEQ multiplex PCR reads with MiXCR, one entry per CDR3 protein. The table lists about 120,000 distinct CDR3 sequences, 80% to 95% of them singletons. Input material: CD4+ T cells from PBMCs. The receptor source for this set is a human donor in good health.

The V gene is TRBV7-6, the J gene TRBJ2-7; D gene ambiguous. Germline V CDR1 and CDR2: SGHVS, FNYEAQ. Trimming shortened V by 0 bases and J by 2 bases, and 8 bases separated the two germline ends. The CDR3 is made up of 14 amino acids. The CDR3 nucleotides read TGTGCCAGCAGCTTAGCGGGGTCCCCCTACGAGCAGTACTTC. Protein product: CASSLAGSPYEQYF.

This clonotype has more than one count but fewer than ten. The CDR3 loop reads CASSAYRGGETQYF. CDR3 DNA sequence: TGTGCCAGCAGTGCGTATAGGGGTGGGGAGACCCAGTACTTC. The chain combines TRBV6-1 with TRBJ2-5; possibly TRBD1 for D (5 bases). The CDR3 is 14 amino acids. Per the germline V gene, CDR1 is MNHNS and CDR2 is SASEGT. Deletions cut 4 bases from V and 5 bases from J, with 14 bases between.

This clonotype was counted only a few times. The genes are TRBV6-1 and TRBJ2-3; unclear D gene. The germline V and J ends were trimmed by 6 bases and 1 base, with 8 bases remaining between them. Per the germline V gene, CDR1 is MNHNS and CDR2 is SASEGT. The CDR3 is 13 amino acids. The CDR3 DNA reads TGTGCCAGCAGACCACAAGGCACAGATACGCAGTATTTT. Translated: CASRPQGTDTQYF.

The CDR3 sequence is CASSRTGEKEQYF. In nucleotides, the CDR3 is TGTGCCAGCAGCAGGACAGGGGAAAAGGAGCAGTACTTC. The chain couples TRBV12-3 or TRBV12-4 to TRBJ2-7; the match to TRBD1 covers 9 bases. V was pared by 6 bases and J by 7 bases, with 7 bases of the junction left unmatched. CDR3 length: 13 amino acids.

V gene TRBV5-1 combines with J gene TRBJ2-3; D gene ambiguous. Germline assignment: CDR1 SGHRS and CDR2 YFSETQ. V was cut by 0 bases and J by 7 bases, with 6 bases left in between. The CDR3 runs 12 residues. For the CDR3, the DNA is TGCGCCAGCAGCTTGGAAGGCTATACGCAGTATTTT. Amino acid sequence: CASSLEGYTQYF.

This chain links TRBV3-1 with TRBJ2-3; D gene uncertain. V was shortened by 0 bases and J by 1 base, with 14 bases between the two germline ends. Germline-derived CDR1 and CDR2 are LGHDT and YNNKEL (reference sequence). This CDR3 has 17 amino acids. CDR3 sequence reads: CASSQDPAVLRTDTQYF. CDR3 sequence (DNA): TGTGCCAGCAGCCAAGATCCTGCAGTCCTCCGCACAGATACGCAGTATTTT.

The chain carries TRBV4-2 and TRBJ2-3, with D perhaps TRBD1 or TRBD2 (6 bases each). Germline V CDR1 and CDR2: LGHNA, YNFKEQ. The ends were cut back, 4 bases at V and 4 bases at J, with 15 bases in the middle. The CDR3 contains 15 residues. CDR3 sequence: CASSPVPGAPDTQYF. CDR3 nucleotides: TGTGCCAGCAGCCCCGTCCCGGGGGCCCCAGATACGCAGTATTTT.

V is TRBV7-2 and J is TRBJ2-3; D tentatively reads TRBD1 or TRBD2 (5 bases each). The CDR3 totals 14 residues. Germline-derived CDR1 and CDR2 are SGHTA and FQGNSA. Between the trimmed V and J ends, which lost 2 bases and 8 bases, there was a span of 14 bases. CDR3 amino acids: CASSLNEGLGTQYF. The CDR3 DNA is TGTGCCAGCAGCTTAAATGAGGGGTTGGGTACGCAGTATTTT.

This clonotype was seen only once. The chain recombines TRBV12-3 or TRBV12-4 with TRBJ1-1; TRBD1 is a possible D gene (6 bases). V lost 6 bases to trimming and J lost 2 bases, with 19 bases between them. CDR3 length: 16 residues. The CDR3 is CASSRQNRAGNTEAFF. The CDR3, as DNA: TGTGCCAGCAGCCGCCAGAACAGGGCGGGTAACACTGAAGCTTTCTTT.

J is TRBJ2-1 and V is TRBV20-1, with 10 bases aligning to TRBD2. This CDR3 has 14 amino acids. The V segment lost 1 base and the J segment 8 bases; nucleotides outside the gene matches: 5. Per the germline V gene, CDR1 is DFQATT and CDR2 is SNEGSKA (reference sequence). CDR3 residues: CSARAQRGGHEQFF. CDR3 sequence (DNA): TGCAGTGCTAGAGCCCAGCGGGGGGGCCATGAGCAGTTCTTC.

The J gene is TRBJ2-3, the V gene TRBV29-1; D might be TRBD1 (6 bases). The ends were cut back, 8 bases at V and 3 bases at J, with 15 bases in the middle. Germline loops: CDR1 SQVTM, CDR2 ANQGSEA. There are 13 residues in the CDR3. This CDR3 is CSSNRQATDTQYF. Here the CDR3 DNA reads TGCAGCTCAAATCGACAGGCTACAGATACGCAGTATTTT.

This clonotype came up once. The J gene is TRBJ1-1, the V gene TRBV9; possible D gene TRBD1, 5 bases. CDR3 length: 15 amino acids. The germline gives CDR1 SGDLS, CDR2 YYNGEE. V was cut by 4 bases and J by 1 base, with 14 bases left in between. In DNA form, the CDR3 reads TGTGCCAGCAGCCCAAGGGACGGACCGAACACTGAAGCTTTCTTT. It encodes CASSPRDGPNTEAFF.

The V call is TRBV20-1, the J call TRBJ1-5; D remains ambiguous. There are 13 residues in the CDR3. The V gene's germline CDR1 is DFQATT and CDR2 SNEGSKA (reference sequence). V lost 3 bases to trimming and J lost 4 bases, with 10 bases between them. The CDR3 loop reads CSASSTTNQPQHF. CDR3 coding DNA: TGCAGTGCTAGTTCGACAACTAATCAGCCCCAGCATTTT.

This chain connects TRBV30 to TRBJ2-2; no clear D. The CDR3 is 11 amino acids. Germline V gene lookup returns CDR1 GTSNPN and CDR2 SVGIG (reference sequence). V was trimmed by 5 bases and J by 6 bases, leaving 7 bases between them. The CDR3 reads CAWSRSGELFF. The CDR3 nucleotides read TGTGCCTGGTCCCGATCCGGGGAGCTGTTTTTT.

V usage is TRBV7-2 and J usage is TRBJ2-7; 7 nucleotides line up with TRBD1. This CDR3 spans 14 amino acids. CDR1 is SGHTA, CDR2 FQGNSA, per germline. The V and J ends lost 5 bases and 6 bases, in that order; junction bases with no gene match: 10. CDR3 residues: CASSLGPGGFEQYF. As DNA, the CDR3 is TGTGCCAGCAGCCTGGGACCAGGGGGTTTCGAGCAGTACTTC.

The chain uses TRBV29-1 and TRBJ1-1; D gene uncertain. The CDR3 contains 12 residues. V gave up 2 bases and J gave up 6 bases, with 10 bases separating them. Germline-derived CDR1 and CDR2 are SQVTM and ANQGSEA. Here the CDR3 DNA reads TGCAGCGTTGAAAGGATGGCCCCTGAAGCTTTCTTT. This translates into CSVERMAPEAFF.

The gene calls are TRBV6-2 or TRBV6-3 and TRBJ1-1; tentative D call: TRBD1 (5 bases). Trimming pared 2 bases from V and 1 base from J, leaving 11 bases between. The CDR3 runs to 15 residues. From germline, CDR1 is MNHEY and CDR2 SVGEGT. The CDR3 DNA is TGTGCCAGCAGTTACGAAACAGGAGAGAACACTGAAGCTTTCTTT. Protein product: CASSYETGENTEAFF.

The chain has TRBV20-1 and TRBJ2-7; D is ambiguous. The CDR3 extends over 16 amino acids. The germline gives CDR1 DFQATT, CDR2 SNEGSKA (reference sequence). V was cut by 0 bases and J by 3 bases, with 18 bases left in between. CDR3 amino acids: CSARDNRSHRRYEQYF. CDR3 sequence (DNA): TGCAGTGCTAGAGATAATCGTAGCCATAGACGCTACGAGCAGTACTTC.

The J gene is TRBJ1-2, the V gene TRBV19, with 7 positions matching TRBD1. The germline gives CDR1 LNHDA, CDR2 SQIVND (reference sequence). The CDR3 sequence is 16 residues long. V shed 3 bases and J 4 bases; nucleotides not matched to a gene: 11. The CDR3 DNA reads TGTGCCAGTAGTATCCCTGGGCCAGGGGGTAGCTATGGCTACACCTTC. Amino acids: CASSIPGPGGSYGYTF.

V and J are TRBV11-3 and TRBJ2-2; D uncertain. Trimming removed 4 bases at V and 0 bases at J, with 3 bases between. From germline, CDR1 is SGHNT and CDR2 YENEEA. The CDR3 is made up of 13 amino acids. The CDR3 region is CASSWANTGELFF. Written as DNA, the CDR3 is TGTGCCAGCAGCTGGGCGAACACCGGGGAGCTGTTTTTT.

The chain links TRBV11-2 to TRBJ2-1; 8 bases line up with TRBD2. This CDR3 has 15 amino acids. Germline CDR1 is SGHAT and CDR2 is FQNNGV. Trimming cost V 2 bases and J 8 bases; bases outside gene matches: 8. This chain's CDR3 is CASSLFPGGEDEQFF. The CDR3, as DNA: TGTGCCAGCAGCTTATTCCCGGGGGGGGAGGATGAGCAGTTCTTC.

The chain carries TRBV19 and TRBJ2-5, with D uncertain. The CDR3 extends over 14 amino acids. The ends were cut back, 3 bases at V and 7 bases at J, with 15 bases in the middle. Germline V lookup: CDR1 LNHDA, CDR2 SQIVND (reference sequence). The CDR3 sequence is CASSMGLRRGTQYF. The CDR3 coding sequence is TGTGCCAGTAGTATGGGCCTTCGGAGAGGGACCCAGTACTTC.